These 16 T cell receptor beta chains were all obtained from the same sample, sequenced in a study of beta chain features in type 1 diabetes. Overall study results and limits: Among all four CD4+ subsets, Type 1 diabetes patients had TCRB CDR3s that were moderately but significantly shorter.

Their antigen targets remain unknown. Reverse transcription of all isolated RNA meant that expressed TCRB transcripts were sequenced. This table comes from immunoSEQ multiplex PCR, and its TCRdb copy is limited to in-frame clones, with some not included. The sample has over 650,000 clones, over 12% seen once. The specimen sequenced was naive CD4+ T cells from blood. The origin of the receptors is a man between 18 and 35 years old with type 1 diabetes.

The genes are TRBV30 and TRBJ1-6; TRBD1 matches at 7 bases. This CDR3 spans 14 amino acids. Germline CDR1 reads GTSNPN; CDR2 reads SVGIG (reference sequence). Losses at the gene ends were 2 bases for V and 7 bases for J; bases not matched to a gene: 5. CDR3 coding DNA: TGTGCCTGGAGTAGACAGGGTAACAATTCACCCCTCCACTTT. Protein product: CAWSRQGNNSPLHF.

This clone turned up a few times. Other nucleotide sequences in the sample specify the same CDR3. The chain couples TRBV18 to TRBJ2-1; D is undetermined. The germline CDR1 and CDR2 sequences are KGHSH and LQKENI. V was pared by 5 bases and J by 4 bases, with 3 bases between. The CDR3 contains 11 residues. In DNA, the CDR3 is TGTGCCAGCTCAGGGTACAATGAGCAGTTCTTC. Amino acids: CASSGYNEQFF.

V is TRBV7-2 and J is TRBJ1-1; D unclear. The CDR3 sequence is 13 residues long. Trimming removed 3 bases from V and 12 bases from J, with 17 bases in between. CDR1 SGHTA and CDR2 FQGNSA come from the germline V gene. Here the CDR3 DNA reads TGTGCCAGCAGCTTCCCGGCCTCCACGGTATCTTTCTTT. Translation gives CASSFPASTVSFF.

Concerning this clone itself: The identical CDR3 is also encoded by other nucleotide sequences in the sample. The V and J genes are TRBV15 and TRBJ1-5; D gene unclear. CDR3 length: 12 amino acids. CDR1 and CDR2 (germline): LNHNV, YYDKDF (reference sequence). V was clipped by 0 bases and J by 7 bases, with 4 bases between them. The CDR3 DNA sequence: TGTGCCACCAGCAGAGATACCCAGCCCCAGCATTTT. Translated: CATSRDTQPQHF.

This clone turned up a few times. The V and J genes are TRBV30 and TRBJ1-6; D remains ambiguous. CDR3 size: 17 residues. Per germline, CDR1 GTSNPN and CDR2 SVGIG (reference sequence). The V and J ends lost 0 bases and 7 bases respectively, with 19 bases between them. The CDR3 DNA reads as TGTGCCTGGAGTGTACTCCCCGTCGGACTGATAAATTCACCCCTCCACTTT. Residues: CAWSVLPVGLINSPLHF.

V is TRBV25-1 and J is TRBJ1-5; the match to TRBD1 covers 8 bases. This CDR3 has 15 amino acids. After removal of 4 bases from V and 4 bases from J, the junction contained 6 bases not matched to a gene. Germline V gene sequence: CDR1 MGHDK, CDR2 SYGVNS. The DNA for the CDR3 is TGTGCCAGCAGTGCGCGGGACAGGCGGAATCAGCCCCAGCATTTT. Its protein product is CASSARDRRNQPQHF.

V is TRBV29-1 and J is TRBJ2-3, with 12 bases lining up with TRBD2. Trimming at V came to 6 bases and at J to 7 bases, leaving 17 bases not matched to a gene. The CDR3 is 17 residues long. Germline-derived CDR1 and CDR2 are SQVTM and ANQGSEA. CDR3 protein: CSVGLAGRRYLINTQYF. CDR3 sequence (DNA): TGCAGCGTAGGACTAGCGGGGAGACGATACTTGATAAATACGCAGTATTTT.

Points on this clone: Other DNA sequences from this sample encode an identical CDR3 as well. The rearrangement links TRBV5-1 to TRBJ2-3; D gene ambiguous. The CDR3 length is 13 residues. Trimming left V 4 bases short and J 0 bases short, with 6 bases between. Looked up from germline, CDR1 is SGHRS and CDR2 is YFSETQ. The CDR3 here is CASSPGSTDTQYF. DNA of the CDR3: TGCGCCAGCAGCCCCGGTAGCACAGATACGCAGTATTTT.

This clone has just a few counts. The gene calls are TRBV7-3 and TRBJ1-2; 7 nucleotides align to TRBD1. V was pared by 5 bases and J by 4 bases, with 7 bases of the junction left unmatched. The CDR3 extends over 14 amino acids. Germline V gene data show CDR1 as SGHTA and CDR2 as FQGTGA. Here the CDR3 reads CASSPQGDGYGYTF. CDR3 sequence (DNA): TGTGCCAGCAGCCCTCAGGGGGATGGCTATGGCTACACCTTC. The whole variable domain, remainder taken from reference TRBV7-3 and TRBJ1-2, is GAGVSQTPSNKVTEKGKYVELRCDPISGHTALYWYRQSLGQGPEFLIYFQGTGAADDSGLPNDRFFAVRPEGSVSTLKIQRTERGDSAVYLCASSPQGDGYGYTFGSGTRLTVV.

The gene calls are TRBV5-1 and TRBJ2-2; the match to TRBD2 covers 8 bases. CDR1 and CDR2 from the germline V gene are SGHRS and YFSETQ. The CDR3 has 15 residues. V was pared by 4 bases and J by 5 bases, with 7 bases of the junction left unmatched. The CDR3 region is CASSIGRAGTGELFF. CDR3 sequence (DNA): TGCGCCAGCAGCATCGGGAGGGCCGGAACCGGGGAGCTGTTTTTT.

This clone was detected only a few times. This sequence joins TRBV5-1 and TRBJ2-2, with 7 nucleotides matching TRBD1. This CDR3 has 15 residues. Germline CDR1 SGHRS, CDR2 YFSETQ. V lost 3 bases, J lost 0 bases, and 2 bases stayed unmatched. The CDR3, as DNA: TGCGCCAGCAGCTCGGACAGGCCGAACACCGGGGAGCTGTTTTTT. Amino acid sequence: CASSSDRPNTGELFF.

The chain is built from TRBV30 and TRBJ1-2, with 10 bases aligning to TRBD1. The CDR3 loop spans 13 amino acids. Trimming at V came to 4 bases and at J to 3 bases, leaving 2 bases not matched to a gene. Germline V CDR1 and CDR2: GTSNPN, SVGIG (reference sequence). DNA of the CDR3: TGTGCCTGGAAGACAGGGGGCCACTATGGCTACACCTTC. It is translated as CAWKTGGHYGYTF. Full variable domain (remainder filled in from reference TRBV30 and TRBJ1-2): SQTIHQWPATLVQPVGSPLSLECTVEGTSNPNLYWYRQAAGRGLQLLFYSVGIGQISSEVPQNLSASRPQDRQFILSSKKLLLSDSGFYLCAWKTGGHYGYTFGSGTRLTVV.

The chain employs TRBV7-9 and TRBJ2-7; a weak D match, TRBD2 (7 bases). The germline gives CDR1 SEHNR, CDR2 FQNEAQ (reference sequence). With 5 bases removed from V and 5 bases from J, the gap between germline ends came to 16 bases. The CDR3 contains 14 residues. CDR3 in DNA: TGTGCCAGCAGCCCGCTCGGAGGGGGGGACGAGCAGTACTTC. Residues: CASSPLGGGDEQYF.

The sample holds many counts of this clone. V is TRBV4-3 and J is TRBJ2-4; D call uncertain. V lost 5 bases and J lost 5, with 13 bases in between. CDR3 length: 14 amino acids. The germline gives CDR1 LGHNA, CDR2 YSLEER. The CDR3 DNA reads as TGCGCCAGCAGCGCCACGTGGTCGGAAAACATTCAGTACTTC. It codes for CASSATWSENIQYF.

The V call is TRBV10-3, the J call TRBJ2-5; 10 bases align to TRBD1. This CDR3 has 13 residues. Germline V gene lookup returns CDR1 ENHRY and CDR2 SYGVKD. V shed 9 bases, J shed 4 bases, and the junction held 5 bases outside the gene matches. CDR3 loop: CAIKGQGIETQYF. The CDR3 DNA sequence: TGTGCCATTAAGGGACAGGGGATAGAGACCCAGTACTTC.

This clone has more than one count but fewer than ten. This chain links TRBV6-1 with TRBJ2-5; 14 positions match TRBD2. With V trimmed by 6 bases and J by 5 bases, 5 bases remained unmatched. This CDR3 contains 15 residues. The germline CDR1 and CDR2 sequences are MNHNS and SASEGT. The CDR3 nucleotides are TGTGCCAGCAGGATGGGACTAGCGGGAGCGGAGACCCAGTACTTC. Translation: CASRMGLAGAETQYF.